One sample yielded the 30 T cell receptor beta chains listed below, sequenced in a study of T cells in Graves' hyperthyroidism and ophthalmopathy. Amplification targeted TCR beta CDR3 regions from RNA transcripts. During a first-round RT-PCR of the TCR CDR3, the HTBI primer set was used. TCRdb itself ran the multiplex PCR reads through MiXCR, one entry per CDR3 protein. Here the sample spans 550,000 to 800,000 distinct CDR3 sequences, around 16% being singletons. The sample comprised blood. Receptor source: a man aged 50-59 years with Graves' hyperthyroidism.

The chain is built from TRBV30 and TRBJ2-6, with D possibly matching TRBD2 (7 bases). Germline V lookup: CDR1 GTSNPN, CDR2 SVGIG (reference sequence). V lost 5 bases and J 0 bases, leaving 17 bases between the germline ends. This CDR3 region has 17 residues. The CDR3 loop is CAWLGGTPLSGANVLTF. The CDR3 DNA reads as TGTGCCTGGTTGGGGGGGACACCTCTCTCTGGGGCCAACGTCCTGACTTTC.

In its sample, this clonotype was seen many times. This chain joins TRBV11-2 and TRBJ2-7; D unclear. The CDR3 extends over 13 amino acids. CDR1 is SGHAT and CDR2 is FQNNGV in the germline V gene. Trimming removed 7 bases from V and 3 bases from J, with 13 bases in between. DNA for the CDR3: TGTGCCAGCACGGACGAGGTAGACTACGAGCAGTACTTC. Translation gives CASTDEVDYEQYF.

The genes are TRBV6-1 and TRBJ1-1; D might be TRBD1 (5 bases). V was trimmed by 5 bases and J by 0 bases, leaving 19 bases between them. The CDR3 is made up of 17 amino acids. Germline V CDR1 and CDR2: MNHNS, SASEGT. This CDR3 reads CASSRAGDPSMNTEAFF. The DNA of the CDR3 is TGTGCCAGCAGTCGAGCGGGGGACCCCTCCATGAACACTGAAGCTTTCTTT.

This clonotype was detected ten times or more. This CDR3 reads CASSLTGLDNEQFF. In nucleotides, the CDR3 is TGTGCCAGCTCACTTACGGGACTAGACAATGAGCAGTTCTTC. This chain connects TRBV18 to TRBJ2-1, with 8 nucleotides matching TRBD2. This CDR3 has 14 amino acids. Losses at the gene ends were 4 bases for V and 5 bases for J; bases not matched to a gene: 4. CDR1 and CDR2 (germline): KGHSH, LQKENI.

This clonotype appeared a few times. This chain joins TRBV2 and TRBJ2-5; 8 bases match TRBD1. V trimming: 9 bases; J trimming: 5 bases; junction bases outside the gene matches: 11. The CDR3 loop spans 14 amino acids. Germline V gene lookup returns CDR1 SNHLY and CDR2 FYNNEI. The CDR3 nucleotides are TGTGCCAGGGCCGGGGGACAGGACGAGGAGACCCAGTACTTC. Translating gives CARAGGQDEETQYF.

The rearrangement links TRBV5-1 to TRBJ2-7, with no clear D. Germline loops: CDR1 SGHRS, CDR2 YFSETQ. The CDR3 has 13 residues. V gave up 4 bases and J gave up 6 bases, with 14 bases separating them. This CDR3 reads CASSPVEGIEQYF. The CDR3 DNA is TGCGCCAGCAGCCCGGTGGAAGGGATCGAGCAGTACTTC.

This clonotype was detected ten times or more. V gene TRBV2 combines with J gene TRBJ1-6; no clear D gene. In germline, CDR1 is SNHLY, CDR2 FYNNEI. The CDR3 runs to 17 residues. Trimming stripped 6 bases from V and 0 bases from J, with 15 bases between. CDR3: CASSTQPPSSYNSPLHF. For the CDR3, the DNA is TGTGCCAGCAGCACCCAACCCCCAAGCTCCTATAATTCACCCCTCCACTTT. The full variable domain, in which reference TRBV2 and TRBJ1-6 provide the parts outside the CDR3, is EPEVTQTPSHQVTQMGQEVILRCVPISNHLYFYWYRQILGQKVEFLVSFYNNEISEKSEIFDDQFSVERPDGSNFTLKIRSTKLEDSAMYFCASSTQPPSSYNSPLHFGNGTRLTVT.

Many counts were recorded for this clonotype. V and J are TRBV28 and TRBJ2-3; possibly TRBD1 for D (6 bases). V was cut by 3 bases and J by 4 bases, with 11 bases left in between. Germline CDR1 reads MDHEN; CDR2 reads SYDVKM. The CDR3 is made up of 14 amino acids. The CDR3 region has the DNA TGTGCCAGCAGTTTCGCAGGGGCCCCAGATACGCAGTATTTT. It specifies CASSFAGAPDTQYF.

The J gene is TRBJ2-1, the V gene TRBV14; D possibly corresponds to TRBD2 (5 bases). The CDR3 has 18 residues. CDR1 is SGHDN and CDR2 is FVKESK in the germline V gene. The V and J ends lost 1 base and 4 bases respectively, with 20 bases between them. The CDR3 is CASSQVDRGSVNYNEQFF. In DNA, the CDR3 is TGTGCCAGCAGCCAAGTAGATCGAGGGAGTGTCAATTACAATGAGCAGTTCTTC.

The CDR3 coding sequence is TGCGCCAGCAGCCTAGGACAGGCTGAGGGTAGTGGCTACACCTTC. The encoded protein is CASSLGQAEGSGYTF. The rearrangement uses TRBV5-1 and TRBJ1-2; 7 nucleotides align to TRBD1. This CDR3 region has 15 residues. Germline V gives CDR1 SGHRS, CDR2 YFSETQ. J lost 7 bases, V lost 4 bases, and 13 bases had no gene match.

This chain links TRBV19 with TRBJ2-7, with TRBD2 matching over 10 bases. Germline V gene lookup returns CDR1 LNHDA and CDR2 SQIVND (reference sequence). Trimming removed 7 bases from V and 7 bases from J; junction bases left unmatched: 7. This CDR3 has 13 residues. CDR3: CASKAGGHREQYF. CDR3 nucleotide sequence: TGTGCCAGTAAAGCGGGAGGGCACAGGGAGCAGTACTTC.

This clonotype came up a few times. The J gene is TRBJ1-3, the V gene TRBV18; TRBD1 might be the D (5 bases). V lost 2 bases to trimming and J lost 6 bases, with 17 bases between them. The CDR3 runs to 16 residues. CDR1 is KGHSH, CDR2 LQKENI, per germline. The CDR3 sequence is CASSPDGQGFENTIYF. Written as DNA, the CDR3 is TGTGCCAGCTCACCAGACGGGCAGGGTTTCGAAAACACCATATATTTT.

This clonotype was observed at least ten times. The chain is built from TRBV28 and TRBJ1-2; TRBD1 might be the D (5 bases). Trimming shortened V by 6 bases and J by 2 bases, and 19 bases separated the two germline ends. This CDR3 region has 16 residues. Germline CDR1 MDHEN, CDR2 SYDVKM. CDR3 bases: TGTGCCAGCAGACTTGGGTCGGCAGGGAACAACTATGGCTACACCTTC. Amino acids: CASRLGSAGNNYGYTF.

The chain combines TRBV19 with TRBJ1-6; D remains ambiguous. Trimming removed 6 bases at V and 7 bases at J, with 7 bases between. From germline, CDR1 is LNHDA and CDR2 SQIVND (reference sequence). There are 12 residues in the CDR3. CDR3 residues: CASSTSNSPLHF. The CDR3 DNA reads TGTGCCAGTAGCACCTCAAATTCACCCCTCCACTTT.

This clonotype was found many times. The CDR3 DNA reads as TGTGCCAGCAGTTACCCGAAGGGGATAACCGGTACAAAAGAGACCCAGTACTTC. Its translation is CASSYPKGITGTKETQYF. The rearrangement joins TRBV6-2 or TRBV6-3 to TRBJ2-5; a possible D gene is TRBD1 (5 bases). Deletions cut 2 bases from V and 3 bases from J, with 22 bases between. The CDR3 runs 18 residues. CDR1 and CDR2 (germline): MNHEY, SVGEGT.

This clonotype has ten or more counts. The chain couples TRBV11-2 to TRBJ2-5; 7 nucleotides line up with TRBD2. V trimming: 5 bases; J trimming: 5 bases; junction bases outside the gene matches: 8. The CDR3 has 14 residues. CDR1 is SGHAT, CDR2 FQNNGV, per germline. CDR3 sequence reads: CASSRDYLSETQYF. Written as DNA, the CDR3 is TGTGCCAGCAGCCGGGACTACCTCTCGGAGACCCAGTACTTC.

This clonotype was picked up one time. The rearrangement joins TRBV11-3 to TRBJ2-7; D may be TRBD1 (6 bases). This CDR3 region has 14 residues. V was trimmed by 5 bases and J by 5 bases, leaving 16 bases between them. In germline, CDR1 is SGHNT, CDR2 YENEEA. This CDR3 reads CASSRGQTLNEQYF. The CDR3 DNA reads TGTGCCAGCAGCCGCGGACAGACGCTAAACGAGCAGTACTTC.

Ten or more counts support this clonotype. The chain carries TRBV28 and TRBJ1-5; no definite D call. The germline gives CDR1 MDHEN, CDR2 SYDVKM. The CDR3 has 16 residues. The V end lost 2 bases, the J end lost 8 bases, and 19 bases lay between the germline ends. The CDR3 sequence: CASSLPRTVSSKPQHF. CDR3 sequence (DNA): TGTGCCAGCAGTTTACCCCGGACGGTCTCGAGCAAGCCCCAGCATTTT.

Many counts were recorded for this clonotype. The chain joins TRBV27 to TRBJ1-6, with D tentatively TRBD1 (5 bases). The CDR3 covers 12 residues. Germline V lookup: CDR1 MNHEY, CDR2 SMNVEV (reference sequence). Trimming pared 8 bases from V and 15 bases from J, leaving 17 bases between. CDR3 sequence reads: CASAWTRDLLHF. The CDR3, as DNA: TGTGCCAGCGCTTGGACCAGGGATCTCCTCCACTTT.

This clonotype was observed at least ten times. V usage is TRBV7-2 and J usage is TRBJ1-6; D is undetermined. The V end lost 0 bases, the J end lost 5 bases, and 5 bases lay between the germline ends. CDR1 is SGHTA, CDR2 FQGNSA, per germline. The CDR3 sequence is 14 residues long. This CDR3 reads CASSLAFDNSPLHF. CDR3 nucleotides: TGTGCCAGCAGCTTAGCGTTTGATAATTCACCCCTCCACTTT.

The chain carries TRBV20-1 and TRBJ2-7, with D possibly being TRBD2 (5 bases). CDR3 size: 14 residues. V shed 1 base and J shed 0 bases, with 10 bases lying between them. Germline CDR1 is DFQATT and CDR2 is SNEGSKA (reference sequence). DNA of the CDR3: TGCAGTGCTAGAGCCGGGGTGAGCTCCTACGAGCAGTACTTC. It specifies CSARAGVSSYEQYF.

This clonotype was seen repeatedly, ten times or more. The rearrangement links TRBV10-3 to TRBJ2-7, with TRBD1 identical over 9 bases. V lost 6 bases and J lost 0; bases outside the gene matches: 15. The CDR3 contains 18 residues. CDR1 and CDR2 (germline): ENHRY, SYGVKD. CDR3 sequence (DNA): TGTGCCATCAGATCCGGGACAGGGATTAGCGGTCCCTCCTACGAGCAGTACTTC. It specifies CAIRSGTGISGPSYEQYF.

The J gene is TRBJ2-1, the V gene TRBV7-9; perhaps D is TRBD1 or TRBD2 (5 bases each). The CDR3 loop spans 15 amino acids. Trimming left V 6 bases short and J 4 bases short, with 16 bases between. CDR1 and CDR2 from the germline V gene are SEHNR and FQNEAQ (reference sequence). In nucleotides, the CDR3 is TGTGCCAGCAGTTTGGGACCTCCCGTTTACAATGAGCAGTTCTTC. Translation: CASSLGPPVYNEQFF.

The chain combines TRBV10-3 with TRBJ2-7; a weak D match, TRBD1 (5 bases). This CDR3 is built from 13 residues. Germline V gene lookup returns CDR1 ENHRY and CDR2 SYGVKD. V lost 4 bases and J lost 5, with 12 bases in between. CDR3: CAISGPRQHEQYF. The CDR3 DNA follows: TGTGCCATCAGTGGCCCTCGACAGCACGAGCAGTACTTC.

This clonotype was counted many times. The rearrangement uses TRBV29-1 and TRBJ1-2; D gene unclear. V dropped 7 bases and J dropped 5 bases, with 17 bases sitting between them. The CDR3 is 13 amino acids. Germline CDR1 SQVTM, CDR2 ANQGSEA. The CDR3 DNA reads TGCAGCGCCTTTACAGATACTAGATATGGCTACACCTTC. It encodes CSAFTDTRYGYTF.

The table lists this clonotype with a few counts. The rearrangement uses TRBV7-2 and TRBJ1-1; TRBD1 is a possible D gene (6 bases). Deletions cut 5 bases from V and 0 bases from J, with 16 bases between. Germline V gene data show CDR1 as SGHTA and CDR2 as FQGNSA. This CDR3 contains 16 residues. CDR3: CASSQQRTDMNTEAFF. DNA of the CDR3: TGTGCCAGCAGCCAACAAAGGACAGACATGAACACTGAAGCTTTCTTT.

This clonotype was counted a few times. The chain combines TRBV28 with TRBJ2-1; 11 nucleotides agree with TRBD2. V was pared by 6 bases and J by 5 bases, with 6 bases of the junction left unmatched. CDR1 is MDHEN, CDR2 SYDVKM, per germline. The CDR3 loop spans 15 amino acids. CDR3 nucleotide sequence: TGTGCCAGCAGGACTAGCGGGATTTTCAACAATGAGCAGTTCTTC. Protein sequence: CASRTSGIFNNEQFF.

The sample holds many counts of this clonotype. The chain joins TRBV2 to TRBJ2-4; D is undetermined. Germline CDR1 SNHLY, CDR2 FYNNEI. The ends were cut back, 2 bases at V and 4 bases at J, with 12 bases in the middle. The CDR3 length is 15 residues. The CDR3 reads CASSETQRRKNIQYF. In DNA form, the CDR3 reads TGTGCCAGCAGTGAAACCCAAAGACGGAAAAACATTCAGTACTTC. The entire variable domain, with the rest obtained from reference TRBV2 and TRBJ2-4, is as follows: EPEVTQTPSHQVTQMGQEVILRCVPISNHLYFYWYRQILGQKVEFLVSFYNNEISEKSEIFDDQFSVERPDGSNFTLKIRSTKLEDSAMYFCASSETQRRKNIQYFGAGTRLSVL.

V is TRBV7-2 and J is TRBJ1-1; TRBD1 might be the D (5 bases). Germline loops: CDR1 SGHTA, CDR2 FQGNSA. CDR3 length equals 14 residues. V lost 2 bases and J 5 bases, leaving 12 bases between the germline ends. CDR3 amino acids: CASSLTGQGTEAFF. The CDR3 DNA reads TGTGCCAGCAGCTTAACGGGGCAGGGAACTGAAGCTTTCTTT. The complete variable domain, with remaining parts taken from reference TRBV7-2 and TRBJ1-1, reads GAGVSQSPSNKVTEKGKDVELRCDPISGHTALYWYRQSLGQGLEFLIYFQGNSAPDKSGLPSDRFSAERTGGSVSTLTIQRTQQEDSAVYLCASSLTGQGTEAFFGQGTRLTVV.

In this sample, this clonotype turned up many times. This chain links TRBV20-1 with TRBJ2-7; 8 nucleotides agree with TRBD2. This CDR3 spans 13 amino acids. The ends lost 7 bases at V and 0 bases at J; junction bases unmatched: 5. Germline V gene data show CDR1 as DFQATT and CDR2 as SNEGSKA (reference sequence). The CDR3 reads CSVHSGVSYEQYF. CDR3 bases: TGCAGTGTTCATAGCGGGGTCTCCTACGAGCAGTACTTC.